Given below is one TCR beta chain in context. Its antigen is as yet unknown. The record originates from a study of cytomegalovirus exposure and HLA in healthy donors. Study observations and caveats: One cluster of highly shared sequence variants probably arose as a sequencing artifact. Cytomegalovirus-associated status was assigned to approximately 160 TCR beta chains.

This CDR3 is built from 20 residues. CDR1 and CDR2 from the germline V gene are LGHNA and YNFKEQ. V dropped 1 base and J dropped 2; count of bases not matched to a gene: 16. Amplification used 60 Vbeta primers and 13 Jbeta primers. TCRdb's copy holds only in-frame clones and misses some; the assay was immunoSEQ multiplex PCR. There are about 160,000 clones in the sample; 82% occur only once, and 9.5% to 12% lies in the top ten. At sampling all donors were nominally healthy, likely with unrecorded immune exposures. Sequencing was carried out using PBMCs. This clonotype was obtained from a man aged 45-65 years in good health and CMV-seropositive. The V call is TRBV4-2, the J call TRBJ2-5; the match to TRBD2 covers 10 bases. CDR3 sequence reads: CASSQGVGLAISGQQETQYF. The CDR3 bases are TGTGCCAGCAGCCAAGGGGTGGGACTAGCGATCTCAGGGCAACAAGAGACCCAGTACTTC.